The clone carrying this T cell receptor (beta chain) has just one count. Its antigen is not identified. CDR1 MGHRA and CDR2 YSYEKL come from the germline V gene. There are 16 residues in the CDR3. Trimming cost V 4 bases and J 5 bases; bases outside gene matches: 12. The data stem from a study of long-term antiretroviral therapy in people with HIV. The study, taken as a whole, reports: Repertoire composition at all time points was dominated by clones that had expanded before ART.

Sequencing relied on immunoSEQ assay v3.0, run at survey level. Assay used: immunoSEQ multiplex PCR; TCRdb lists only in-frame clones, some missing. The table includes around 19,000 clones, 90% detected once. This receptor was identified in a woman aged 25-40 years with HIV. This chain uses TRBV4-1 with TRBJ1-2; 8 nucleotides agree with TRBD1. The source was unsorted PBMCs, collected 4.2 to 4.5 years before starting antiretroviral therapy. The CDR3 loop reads CASSPPGTGFWYGYTF. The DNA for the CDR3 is TGCGCCAGCAGCCCCCCCGGGACAGGCTTTTGGTATGGCTACACCTTC.